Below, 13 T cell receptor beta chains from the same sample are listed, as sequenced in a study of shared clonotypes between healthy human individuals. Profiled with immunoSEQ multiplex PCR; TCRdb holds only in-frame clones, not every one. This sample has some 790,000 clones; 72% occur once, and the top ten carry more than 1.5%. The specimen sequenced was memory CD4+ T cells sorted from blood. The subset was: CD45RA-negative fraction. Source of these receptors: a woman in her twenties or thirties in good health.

The DNA of the CDR3 is TGTGCCTGGAGGAAGAATCTAGTTGGCTACGAGCAGTACTTC. It codes for CAWRKNLVGYEQYF. This chain joins TRBV30 and TRBJ2-7; D not resolved. The CDR3 contains 14 residues. Germline loops: CDR1 GTSNPN, CDR2 SVGIG (reference sequence). The germline V and J ends were trimmed by 3 bases and 3 bases, with 15 bases remaining between them. Combining the CDR3 with reference TRBV30 and TRBJ2-7 gives the whole variable domain SQTIHQWPATLVQPVGSPLSLECTVEGTSNPNLYWYRQAAGRGLQLLFYSVGIGQISSEVPQNLSASRPQDRQFILSSKKLLLSDSGFYLCAWRKNLVGYEQYFGPGTRLTVT.

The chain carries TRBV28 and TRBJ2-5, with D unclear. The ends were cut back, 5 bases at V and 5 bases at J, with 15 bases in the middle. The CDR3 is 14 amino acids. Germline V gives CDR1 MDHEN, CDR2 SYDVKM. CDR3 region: CASSKRTASETQYF. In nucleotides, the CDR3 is TGTGCCAGCAGTAAACGGACGGCCTCCGAGACCCAGTACTTC.

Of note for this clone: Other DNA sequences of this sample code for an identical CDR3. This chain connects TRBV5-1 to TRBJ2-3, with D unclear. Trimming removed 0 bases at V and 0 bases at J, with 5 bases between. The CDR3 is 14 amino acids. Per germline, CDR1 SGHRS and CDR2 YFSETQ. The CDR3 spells CASSLALSTDTQYF. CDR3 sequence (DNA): TGCGCCAGCAGCTTGGCTCTCAGCACAGATACGCAGTATTTT.

The CDR3 DNA is TGTGCCAGCAGCTCCGGAGTGATAGCGGGAGGGGCCTACGAGCAGTACTTC. This sequence encodes CASSSGVIAGGAYEQYF. V is TRBV7-8 and J is TRBJ2-7, with 11 positions matching TRBD2. The CDR3 runs 17 residues. Per the germline V gene, CDR1 is SGHVS and CDR2 is FQNEAQ. The V segment lost 4 bases and the J segment 2 bases; nucleotides outside the gene matches: 10.

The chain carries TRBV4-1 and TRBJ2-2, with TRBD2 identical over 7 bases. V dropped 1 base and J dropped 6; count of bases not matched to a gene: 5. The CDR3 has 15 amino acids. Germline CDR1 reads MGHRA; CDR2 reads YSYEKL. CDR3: CASSQVGRAAGELFF. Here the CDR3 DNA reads TGCGCCAGCAGCCAAGTGGGGAGGGCGGCCGGGGAGCTGTTTTTT.

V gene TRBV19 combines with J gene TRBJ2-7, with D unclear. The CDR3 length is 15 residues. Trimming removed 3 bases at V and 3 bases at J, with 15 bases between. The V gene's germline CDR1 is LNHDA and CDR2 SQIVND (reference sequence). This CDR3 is CASSIRLVRIYEQYF. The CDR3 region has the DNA TGTGCCAGTAGTATTCGGCTAGTACGAATCTACGAGCAGTACTTC.

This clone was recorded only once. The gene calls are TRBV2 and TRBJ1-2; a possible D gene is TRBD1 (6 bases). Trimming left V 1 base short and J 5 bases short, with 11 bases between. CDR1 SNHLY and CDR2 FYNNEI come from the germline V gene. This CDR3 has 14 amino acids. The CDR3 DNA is TGTGCCAGCAGTGAAGTAGGACAGCCGTATGGCTACACCTTC. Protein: CASSEVGQPYGYTF.

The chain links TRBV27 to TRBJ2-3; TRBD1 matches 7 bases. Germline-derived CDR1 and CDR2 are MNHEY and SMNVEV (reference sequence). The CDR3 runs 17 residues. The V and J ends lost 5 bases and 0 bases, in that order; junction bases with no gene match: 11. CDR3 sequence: CASSVKPPGQSTDTQYF. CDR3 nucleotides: TGTGCCAGCAGTGTAAAGCCTCCGGGACAGAGCACAGATACGCAGTATTTT.

The CDR3 DNA follows: TGTGCCAGCAGTCCCCCCCTAGGACAGGGTAGTTCCTACGAGCAGTACTTC. Protein sequence: CASSPPLGQGSSYEQYF. V and J are TRBV28 and TRBJ2-7; 8 nucleotides match TRBD1. CDR1 is MDHEN, CDR2 SYDVKM, per germline. The CDR3 is made up of 17 amino acids. Trimming cost V 5 bases and J 1 base; bases outside gene matches: 13.

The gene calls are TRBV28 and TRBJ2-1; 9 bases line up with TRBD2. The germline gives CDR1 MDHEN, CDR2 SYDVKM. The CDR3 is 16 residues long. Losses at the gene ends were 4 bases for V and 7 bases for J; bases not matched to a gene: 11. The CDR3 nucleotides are TGTGCCAGCAGTTCCGCAGCGGGAGGTCCCGGTAATGAGCAGTTCTTC. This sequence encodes CASSSAAGGPGNEQFF.

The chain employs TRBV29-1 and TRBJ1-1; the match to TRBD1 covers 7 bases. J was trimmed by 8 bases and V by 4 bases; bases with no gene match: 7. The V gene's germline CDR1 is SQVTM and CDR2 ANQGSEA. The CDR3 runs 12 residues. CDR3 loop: CSVAKTGPEAFF. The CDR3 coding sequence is TGCAGCGTTGCAAAGACAGGGCCCGAAGCTTTCTTT.

The CDR3 region has the DNA TGTGCCAGTAGCATGCTCTCCGGGGCGAGGAGCTACGAGCAGTACTTC. It translates to CASSMLSGARSYEQYF. This chain links TRBV19 with TRBJ2-7; D possibly uses TRBD1 or TRBD2 (5 bases each). Per germline, CDR1 LNHDA and CDR2 SQIVND (reference sequence). V lost 6 bases and J 3 bases, leaving 21 bases between the germline ends. The CDR3 sequence is 16 residues long.

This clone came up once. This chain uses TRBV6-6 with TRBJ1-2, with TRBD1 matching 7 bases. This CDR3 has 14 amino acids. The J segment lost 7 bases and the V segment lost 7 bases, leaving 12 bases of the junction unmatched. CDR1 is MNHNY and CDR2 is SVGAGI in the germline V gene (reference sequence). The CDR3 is CASTSPTGAGGYTF. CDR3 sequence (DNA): TGTGCCAGCACATCACCCACAGGGGCAGGTGGCTACACCTTC.